This is a list of T cell receptor beta chains from one sample in a study of blood T cell repertoires in COVID-19. Profiling relied on immunoSEQ multiplex PCR, and the TCRdb table lists in-frame clones only, not all of them. The table has some 150,000 clones, around 85% seen once. Specimen: peripheral blood. Receptors were obtained from a woman older than 75 with acute or convalescent COVID-19. The CDR3 runs from the conserved cysteine through the conserved F or W. D genes are given only for firm matches. Size is stated for part of the rows, as once, few or many counts, or as a class when the clone is expanded.

CDR3 DNA,CDR3 protein,D gene,V gene,clone size,J gene
TGTGCCAGCAGCCCCTCATACGGGCAGGGTGCCGGCTACACCTTC,CASSPSYGQGAGYTF,.,TRBV9,few,TRBJ1-2
TGTGCCAGCACCCTGACAGGCGAGAACACTGAAGCTTTCTTT,CASTLTGENTEAFF,.,TRBV18,.,TRBJ1-1
TGTGCCAGCAGCTTGGCCGAAGCGGGGGTTACCACAGATACGCAGTATTTT,CASSLAEAGVTTDTQYF,TRBD2,TRBV5-4,.,TRBJ2-3
TGCGCCAGCAGCTCTGCAGTGGATCTAACTATCGATGGCTACACCTTC,CASSSAVDLTIDGYTF,.,TRBV5-1,.,TRBJ1-2
TGTGCCAGCAGCCAAGGAAGACAGGGGTTCACTGAAGCTTTCTTT,CASSQGRQGFTEAFF,TRBD1,TRBV14,.,TRBJ1-1
TGTGCCAGCGGAGGCGGGGCGGGCACCGGGGAGCTGTTTTTT,CASGGGAGTGELFF,.,TRBV6-4,.,TRBJ2-2
TGCGCCAGCAGCCTTCGTCCGGGACAGGGTTATGGCTACACCTTC,CASSLRPGQGYGYTF,TRBD1,TRBV5-1,.,TRBJ1-2
TGTGCCAGCAGCCAACCGGGACAGGGGTTCTACGAGCAGTACTTC,CASSQPGQGFYEQYF,TRBD1,TRBV3-1/TRBV3-2,.,TRBJ2-7
TGTGCCAGCAGTTACGGACAGTTCAATTCACCCCTCCACTTT,CASSYGQFNSPLHF,.,TRBV6-5,once,TRBJ1-6
TGTGCCAGCTCACCTACAGGCAATCAGCCCCAGCATTTT,CASSPTGNQPQHF,.,TRBV18,.,TRBJ1-5
TGTGCCATCAGTGAGCCCGGGACACCTAACACTGAAGCTTTCTTT,CAISEPGTPNTEAFF,.,TRBV10-3,.,TRBJ1-1
TGTGCCAGCAGCTTGGGAAGGAGGCAGGCTTTCTTT,CASSLGRRQAFF,.,TRBV7-8,.,TRBJ1-1
TGTGCCAGCAGTTACTCTTCAGGGGCAGGTCAGCCCCAGCATTTT,CASSYSSGAGQPQHF,.,TRBV6-5,.,TRBJ1-5
TGTGCCAGCAGCTTTAGCCCCCCGACAGCCTCTGGAAACACCATATATTTT,CASSFSPPTASGNTIYF,.,TRBV7-8,.,TRBJ1-3
TGTGCCAGCAGACGACAGGGCACCGGGGAGCTGTTTTTT,CASRRQGTGELFF,TRBD1,TRBV12-3/TRBV12-4,.,TRBJ2-2
TGTGCCAGCAGTGAAGCGCTGGGAGGGGCAGATACGCAGTATTTT,CASSEALGGADTQYF,TRBD2,TRBV2,.,TRBJ2-3
TGTGCCACCAGCCCCTCTGGGACAGGGACAGATACGCAGTATTTT,CATSPSGTGTDTQYF,TRBD1,TRBV15,.,TRBJ2-3
TGTGCCAGCAGCTCAGGGGGCAGATCTAATGAAAAACTGTTTTTT,CASSSGGRSNEKLFF,TRBD1,TRBV7-2,.,TRBJ1-4
TGTGCCACCCACCGGGACAGAAATCAGCCCCAGCATTTT,CATHRDRNQPQHF,TRBD1,TRBV19,.,TRBJ1-5
TGTGCCAGCTCACCTCTACGCGAGACCCAGTACTTC,CASSPLRETQYF,.,TRBV18,.,TRBJ2-5
TGCGCCAGCAGCTTAGGACCTCGGACAGCCTTTGAAGCTTTCTTT,CASSLGPRTAFEAFF,.,TRBV5-1,.,TRBJ1-1
TGCGCCAGCAGCTTGGCCTCCCCCAATGAAAAACTGTTTTTT,CASSLASPNEKLFF,.,TRBV5-1,.,TRBJ1-4
TGCGCCAGCAGCCAAGTTCGTGGCGGACAGAGCACCGGGGAGCTGTTTTTT,CASSQVRGGQSTGELFF,.,TRBV4-1,.,TRBJ2-2
TGTGCCAGCAGTGCAAAGGACAGGGGGTATTCACCCCTCCACTTT,CASSAKDRGYSPLHF,TRBD1,TRBV25-1,once,TRBJ1-6
TGTGCCAGCAGTGATAAGAACACCGGGGAGCTGTTTTTT,CASSDKNTGELFF,.,TRBV6-4,.,TRBJ2-2
TGCGCCAGCAGCTTCCGGGACAGGGGCAATGAGCAGTTCTTC,CASSFRDRGNEQFF,TRBD1,TRBV5-1,.,TRBJ2-1
TGTGCCAGCAGCTTACTTAAGCACTATGGCTACACCTTC,CASSLLKHYGYTF,.,TRBV7-2,.,TRBJ1-2
TGTGCCAGTAGTATTATGGCTAGCACAGATACGCAGTATTTT,CASSIMASTDTQYF,.,TRBV19,.,TRBJ2-3
TGTGCCAGCAGTCGCCCGCGCTCTGGGGCCAACGTCCTGACTTTC,CASSRPRSGANVLTF,.,TRBV2,few,TRBJ2-6
TGTGCCAGTAGTCCGCGGGACAGGGTAAACACCATATATTTT,CASSPRDRVNTIYF,TRBD1,TRBV19,.,TRBJ1-3
TGTGCCAGTAGTTCGCCCGGAGCGTCCAAAAACATTCAGTACTTC,CASSSPGASKNIQYF,.,TRBV19,.,TRBJ2-4
TGTGCCAGCAGCCCGGCCAGCGGGGGCTACAATGAGCAGTTCTTC,CASSPASGGYNEQFF,TRBD2,TRBV5-5,.,TRBJ2-1
TGTGCCAGCTCGCGGGACAGGGGACCAGGATCACCCCTCCACTTT,CASSRDRGPGSPLHF,TRBD1,TRBV18,.,TRBJ1-6
TGTGCCAGCAGCTTAAGGGTGGTGGGGGCCACTGAAGCTTTCTTT,CASSLRVVGATEAFF,.,TRBV7-9,.,TRBJ1-1
TGTGCCAGCAGCCTAAGTGGGACAGGGTCTCACAATGAGCAGTTCTTC,CASSLSGTGSHNEQFF,TRBD1,TRBV7-3,.,TRBJ2-1
TGTGCCAGCAGCCCCTCGAGGTACTATGGCTACACCTTC,CASSPSRYYGYTF,.,TRBV14,.,TRBJ1-2
TGTGCCAGCAACCTGGGACAGGGGAACTATGGCTACACCTTC,CASNLGQGNYGYTF,TRBD1,TRBV6-6,.,TRBJ1-2
TGCAGCGTGACCGACAGGTCGCCGGGGCCCCAGCATTTT,CSVTDRSPGPQHF,.,TRBV29-1,.,TRBJ1-5
TGTGCCAGCAGTCGGGACAGTCTATCGGATTCACCCCTCCACTTT,CASSRDSLSDSPLHF,TRBD1,TRBV6-5,.,TRBJ1-6
TGTGCCAGCAGCGTAGGAGGGGAGGGTAAAGCTTTCTTT,CASSVGGEGKAFF,.,TRBV9,.,TRBJ1-1
TGTGCCAGCAGCTTACCGGGACAGGGAAACACCGGGGAGCTGTTTTTT,CASSLPGQGNTGELFF,TRBD1,TRBV7-8,.,TRBJ2-2
TGTGCCAGCAGCCAAGGACAGGGTACTATTTCACCCCTCCACTTT,CASSQGQGTISPLHF,TRBD1,TRBV14,.,TRBJ1-6
TGTGCCGTACAGACAGGGACTAATCAGCCCCAGCATTTT,CAVQTGTNQPQHF,TRBD1,TRBV24-1,.,TRBJ1-5
TGTGCCAGCAGCTTAGTCGGGACTAGCGGGAGATACGAGCAGTACTTC,CASSLVGTSGRYEQYF,TRBD2,TRBV7-6,.,TRBJ2-7
TGTGCCAGCAGCCGTTCACAGGGAGACGTCCGCAGAAACACCATATATTTT,CASSRSQGDVRRNTIYF,.,TRBV7-9,.,TRBJ1-3
TGTGCCAGCAGTTTATCATCGGGGACAGTGGTCGACGAGCAGTACTTC,CASSLSSGTVVDEQYF,TRBD1,TRBV27,once,TRBJ2-7
TGTGCCAGCAGCCGGACCCGGGGGGGTGAGCAGTTCTTC,CASSRTRGGEQFF,TRBD2,TRBV7-2,.,TRBJ2-1
TGTGCCAGCAGCCATACCGATCAGGGGGATAATTCACCCCTCCACTTT,CASSHTDQGDNSPLHF,TRBD1,TRBV3-1/TRBV3-2,.,TRBJ1-6
TGTGCCAGCAGCGCACAGGGAAATACGCAGTATTTT,CASSAQGNTQYF,.,TRBV5-4,.,TRBJ2-3
TGTGCCAGTAGTACCAGACAGGGGAATTCACCCCTCCACTTT,CASSTRQGNSPLHF,TRBD1,TRBV19,.,TRBJ1-6
TGTGCCACCAGCAGAGATGTCGCGGGGGCCAGCGCTTTCTTT,CATSRDVAGASAFF,.,TRBV15,.,TRBJ1-1